This T cell receptor (beta chain) was recovered during a study of blood T cell repertoires in COVID-19 (TCRdb year 2020). Study-level background: Samples from collaborators originated in the United States, Italy and Spain and spanned both the acute and convalescent phases of COVID-19. The prospective study material was composed of cDNA or gDNA derived from T cells, B-cell-depleted T cells, or PBMCs. Subjects who had been exposed to COVID-19, were actively infected with it, or had recovered from it provided the deeply sampled blood TCRbeta repertoires that made up the dataset. A freely available public database, intended as a resource for researchers studying the immune response to SARS-CoV-2, is where the repertoires were released. Samples came from the ongoing ImmuneRACE study (first 160 participants) plus 1,254 subjects from 6 global collaborators. Nearly every sample came with metadata listing a de-identified subject ID, COVID-19 status, age in years and sex. Where available, HLA class I and class II types were taken from metadata supplied by the sample provider and were not determined by assay-based typing.

In this sample, this clone turned up a few times. This receptor's antigen is unknown. No clone much larger than this one lies a single base away; base qualities are absent. Broader findings and caveats from the paper: Clinical and demographic metadata were provided uncurated, with the amount varying by source and participant.

V and J lose 4 bases and 6 bases, and a span of 12 bases separates them. The cysteine opens and the phenylalanine closes a CDR3 of 13 amino acids. Only the CDR3 region is kept as DNA, spanning 39 bases read in frame from base 1. Taken from the germline V gene, the CDR1 and CDR2 loops are MNHEY and SVGAGI. TCRbeta CDR3 regions were amplified from genomic DNA using the immunoSEQ Assay, a bias-controlled multiplex PCR. The original pipeline was this. Nucleated cell counts per sample were estimated from amplification of reference gene primers within the assay. To quantify the absolute abundance of each unique TCRbeta CDR3 rearrangement, sequence reads were collapsed and filtered. For each sample, productive Simpson clonality was calculated as the square root of Simpson's diversity index across productive rearrangements. Held by TCRdb, this immuneACCESS table contains in-frame sequences only and omits some clones. Under half of the omission traces to an unresolved V gene where checked; the cause of the rest is unknown. From that table come the V and J calls and clone size; the DNA was used to work out D and trimming. This sample gives about 110,000 clones in total; under 90% of them show up just once. More than 13% of the sample goes to the ten largest clones.

The collaborating institutions used their own protocols to collect whole blood in K2EDTA tubes. Collaborator samples were shipped for TCRbeta analysis as frozen whole blood, isolated PBMCs, or DNA extracted from either sample type. The TCR originated in a woman in her sixties with acute or convalescent COVID-19. The rearranged segments are TRBV6-5 and TRBJ1-1; the D gene is not confidently resolved. The material sequenced was peripheral blood. The CDR3 reads as follows: CASSLGRFAEAFF. The nucleotide sequence is given as TGTGCCAGCAGTTTGGGCCGTTTCGCTGAAGCTTTCTTT.